The 19 T cell receptor beta chains reported below all come from one sample, sequenced in a study of shared clonotypes between healthy human individuals. Profiling relied on immunoSEQ multiplex PCR, and the TCRdb table lists in-frame clones only, not all of them. The data contain 850,000 to 1,100,000 clones, approximately 80% of them singletons. Material for sequencing was memory CD4+ T cells from PBMCs. As for subset: CD45RA-negative fraction. These receptors were obtained from a man between 18 and 29 years old in good health. Some clones in this sample may be carry-over from other donors' samples.

The V gene is TRBV14, the J gene TRBJ2-7, with D possibly TRBD1 on 6 matching bases. This CDR3 spans 15 amino acids. CDR1 is SGHDN and CDR2 is FVKESK in the germline V gene. Between the trimmed V and J ends, which lost 1 base and 3 bases, there was a span of 13 bases. The DNA for the CDR3 is TGTGCCAGCAGCCAAGCTCTGGGACACGGCTACGAGCAGTACTTC. This sequence encodes CASSQALGHGYEQYF.

The rearrangement joins TRBV11-2 to TRBJ2-3; D may be TRBD1 (6 bases). The CDR3 runs to 16 residues. V lost 10 bases, J lost 5 bases, and 25 bases lay in between. Germline CDR1 is SGHAT and CDR2 is FQNNGV. The DNA of the CDR3 is TGTGCCACCAACCCACGAGGGGCAGGGGTGGGAGATACGCAGTATTTT. It translates to CATNPRGAGVGDTQYF. Looking up the rest from reference TRBV11-2 and TRBJ2-3 gives the full variable domain: EAGVAQSPRYKIIEKRQSVAFWCNPISGHATLYWYQQILGQGPKLLIQFQNNGVVDDSQLPKDRFSAERLKGVDSTLKIQPAKLEDSAVYLCATNPRGAGVGDTQYFGPGTRLTVL.

The chain carries TRBV10-2 and TRBJ2-7; D unclear. Germline CDR1 is WSHSY and CDR2 is SAAADI. With 1 base removed from V and 4 bases from J, the gap between germline ends came to 2 bases. The CDR3 is made up of 11 amino acids. Here the CDR3 DNA reads TGCGCCAGCAGTGAGTATTACGAGCAGTACTTC. This sequence encodes CASSEYYEQYF.

This clone turned up a few times. This chain joins TRBV4-1 and TRBJ1-5, with D possibly TRBD1 on 6 matching bases. V shed 1 base and J shed 4 bases, with 26 bases lying between them. Germline V gives CDR1 MGHRA, CDR2 YSYEKL. The CDR3 length is 20 residues. CDR3 region: CASSQVWGGRGNPLNQPQHF. In DNA form, the CDR3 reads TGCGCCAGCAGCCAAGTCTGGGGGGGCCGAGGCAACCCATTAAATCAGCCCCAGCATTTT.

This chain uses TRBV28 with TRBJ1-3; D not certain. The CDR3 is 16 amino acids. V lost 5 bases and J lost 0, with 14 bases in between. Germline values: CDR1 MDHEN, CDR2 SYDVKM. In DNA form, the CDR3 reads TGTGCCAGCAGTGGAGACGGATACCACTCTGGAAACACCATATATTTT. Protein: CASSGDGYHSGNTIYF.

CDR3 bases: TGCGCCAGCAGCTTGGCCCTAGCGGGAGTAAACTACAATGAGCAGTTCTTC. It codes for CASSLALAGVNYNEQFF. V and J are TRBV5-1 and TRBJ2-1, with 10 bases that match TRBD2. Germline CDR1 is SGHRS and CDR2 is YFSETQ. This CDR3 is built from 17 residues. The J segment lost 3 bases and the V segment lost 0 bases, leaving 6 bases of the junction unmatched.

The gene calls are TRBV6-4 and TRBJ1-5; tentatively, D is TRBD1 (5 bases). The CDR3 runs to 16 residues. Trimming removed 5 bases from V and 4 bases from J, with 18 bases in between. Germline V gives CDR1 MRHNA, CDR2 SNTAGT. Written as DNA, the CDR3 is TGTGCCAGCAGTAACCGCCGTGGGGGTGTGAATCAGCCCCAGCATTTT. Translated: CASSNRRGGVNQPQHF.

The chain is built from TRBV2 and TRBJ1-3; no reliable D call. Germline V gene lookup returns CDR1 SNHLY and CDR2 FYNNEI. The CDR3 has 12 amino acids. Trimming removed 8 bases at V and 5 bases at J, with 10 bases between. The CDR3 region is CASSELRNTIYF. In DNA, the CDR3 is TGTGCCAGCTCCGAATTGAGAAACACCATATATTTT.

The V and J genes are TRBV5-5 and TRBJ2-7, with D maybe TRBD1 (6 bases). Between the trimmed V and J ends, which lost 4 bases and 0 bases, there was a span of 17 bases. This CDR3 is 16 amino acids long. Looked up from germline, CDR1 is SGHKS and CDR2 is YYEKEE (reference sequence). The CDR3 here is CASSPTRGSSSYEQYF. CDR3 nucleotides: TGTGCCAGCAGCCCGACGAGGGGGTCGAGCTCCTACGAGCAGTACTTC.

With regard to this clone: This could be a read error, since a much larger clone is one nucleotide away. V usage is TRBV7-7 and J usage is TRBJ2-2; a weak D match, TRBD2 (5 bases). The germline CDR1 and CDR2 sequences are SSHAT and FNYEAQ (reference sequence). The CDR3 runs to 15 residues. CDR3 in amino acids: CASTPQDSNTGELFF. In DNA, the CDR3 is TGTGCTAGCACCCCCCAGGACTCGAACACCGGGGAGCTGTTTTTT.

This clone turned up a few times. This chain links TRBV28 with TRBJ1-2; TRBD1 matches 7 bases. Per the germline V gene, CDR1 is MDHEN and CDR2 is SYDVKM. With 8 bases clipped from V and 0 bases from J, the junction kept 6 bases outside the gene matches. The CDR3 runs 14 residues. CDR3 bases: TGTGCCAGCCAACCAACAGGGGCTAACTATGGCTACACCTTC. Encoded protein: CASQPTGANYGYTF.

The V and J genes are TRBV14 and TRBJ2-5; D unresolved. Trimming pared 4 bases from V and 5 bases from J, leaving 17 bases between. The CDR3 consists of 15 residues. Looked up from germline, CDR1 is SGHDN and CDR2 is FVKESK. CDR3 sequence: CASSPLGRTWETQYF. In DNA, the CDR3 is TGTGCCAGCAGCCCCCTCGGAAGGACGTGGGAGACCCAGTACTTC.

The V gene is TRBV4-1, the J gene TRBJ2-7; D not certain. The CDR3 runs to 16 residues. The germline V gene encodes CDR1 MGHRA and CDR2 YSYEKL. Trimming pared 5 bases from V and 0 bases from J, leaving 17 bases between. The CDR3 reads CASSGVVGRNSYEQYF. The CDR3 DNA follows: TGCGCCAGCAGCGGTGTGGTAGGGCGTAACTCCTACGAGCAGTACTTC.

The chain links TRBV5-1 to TRBJ1-2; 7 bases are shared with TRBD1. CDR1 SGHRS and CDR2 YFSETQ come from the germline V gene. The CDR3 sequence is 14 residues long. V gave up 1 base and J gave up 8 bases; unmatched junction bases: 8. CDR3 bases: TGCGCCAGCAGCTTGCGTGGTCAGGGGGAAGGCTACACCTTC. It specifies CASSLRGQGEGYTF.

Regarding this clone: This likely reflects a read error, since a far larger clone is one base away. This sample includes further DNA sequences coding for the same CDR3. The chain links TRBV6-5 to TRBJ2-7; D possibly corresponds to TRBD1 (6 bases). Germline values: CDR1 MNHEY, CDR2 SVGAGI. V dropped 0 bases and J dropped 3 bases, with 12 bases sitting between them. The CDR3 is made up of 15 amino acids. The CDR3 protein is CASSYSPQGGYEQYF. In DNA, the CDR3 is TGTGCCAGCAGTTACTCGCCCCAAGGGGGCTACGAGCAGTACTTC.

The gene calls are TRBV2 and TRBJ2-1; D call uncertain. CDR3 length equals 10 residues. CDR1 and CDR2 from the germline V gene are SNHLY and FYNNEI. V was clipped by 8 bases and J by 9 bases, with 8 bases between them. CDR3 DNA sequence: TGTGCCAGCGGGCGGTCTGAGCAGTTCTTC. This translates into CASGRSEQFF.

This chain uses TRBV14 with TRBJ2-7; D is possibly TRBD1 or TRBD2 (5 bases each). The germline V gene encodes CDR1 SGHDN and CDR2 FVKESK. Trimming pared 4 bases from V and 1 base from J, leaving 17 bases between. CDR3 size: 16 residues. CDR3 sequence (DNA): TGTGCCAGCAGCCTCCGCAGGGCCAGGGAGTCCTACGAGCAGTACTTC. Translating it yields CASSLRRARESYEQYF.

This clone is a singleton in its sample. The rearrangement uses TRBV20-1 and TRBJ2-1, with a possible D match to TRBD2 (5 bases). From germline, CDR1 is DFQATT and CDR2 SNEGSKA (reference sequence). This CDR3 contains 11 residues. V lost 4 bases to trimming and J lost 9 bases, with 10 bases between them. CDR3 in amino acids: CSAISGGEQFF. CDR3 DNA sequence: TGCAGTGCTATCTCTGGAGGTGAGCAGTTCTTC.

As regards this clone: Other DNA variants within this sample encode the same CDR3. This rearrangement joins TRBV25-1 to TRBJ2-1; D gene unclear. Trimming removed 3 bases at V and 4 bases at J, with 7 bases between. This CDR3 region has 13 residues. Germline lookup yields CDR1 MGHDK and CDR2 SYGVNS. DNA for the CDR3: TGTGCCAGCAGTGACTCACAGTACAATGAGCAGTTCTTC. Amino acid sequence: CASSDSQYNEQFF.